This T cell receptor beta chain was profiled in a study of cytomegalovirus exposure and HLA in healthy donors. Study-wide points: Beyond CMV serostatus, there was no information to go on about immune exposure. In vitro data verified a few CMV-associated chains as specific for CMV antigens.

As regards this clone: Antigen unknown.

This CDR3 comprises 12 residues. Germline V gene data show CDR1 as SQVTM and CDR2 as ANQGSEA. The germline V and J ends were trimmed by 6 bases and 7 bases, with 15 bases remaining between them. The study ran its PCR with 60 Vbeta and 13 Jbeta primers. This table comes from immunoSEQ multiplex PCR, and its TCRdb copy is limited to in-frame clones, with some not included. The sample lists about 130,000 clones; 80% were seen once. The TCR was taken from a man aged 25-45 years in good health and CMV-seronegative. Source material: PBMCs. The genes are TRBV29-1 and TRBJ1-2, with D possibly TRBD1 on 6 matching bases. CDR3 DNA: TGCAGCGTCGCCGGGACACGAGGTGGCTACACCTTC. As protein: CSVAGTRGGYTF.